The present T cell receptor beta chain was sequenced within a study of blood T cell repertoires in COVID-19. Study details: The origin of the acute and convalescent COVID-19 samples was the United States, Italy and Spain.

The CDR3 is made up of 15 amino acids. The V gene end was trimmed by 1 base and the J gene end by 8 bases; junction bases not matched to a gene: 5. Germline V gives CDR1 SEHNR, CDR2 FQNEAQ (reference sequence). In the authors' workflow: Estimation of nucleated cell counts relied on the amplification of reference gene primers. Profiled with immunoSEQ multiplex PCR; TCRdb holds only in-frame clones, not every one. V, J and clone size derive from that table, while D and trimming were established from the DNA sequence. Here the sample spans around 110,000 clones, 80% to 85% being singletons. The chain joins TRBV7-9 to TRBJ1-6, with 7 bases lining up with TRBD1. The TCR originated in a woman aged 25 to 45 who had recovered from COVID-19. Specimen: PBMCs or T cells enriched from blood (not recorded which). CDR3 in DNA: TGTGCCAGCAGCTTAGTGGGCAGGGGGGATTCACCCCTCCACTTT. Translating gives CASSLVGRGDSPLHF.